The 21 T cell receptor beta chains in this list originate from one sample, sequenced in a study of OX40 agonist ivuxolimab in advanced cancers. Profiling relied on immunoSEQ multiplex PCR, and the TCRdb table lists in-frame clones only, not all of them. The table lists 55,000 to 80,000 clones, roughly nine tenths of them singletons. Source: CD4+ or CD8+ T cells sorted from blood, taken in a trial of the OX40 agonist ivuxolimab. The receptors shown here come from an adult with an advanced solid tumor such as melanoma, head and neck, liver or kidney cancer.

V usage is TRBV5-1 and J usage is TRBJ2-7; weak D call: TRBD2 (7 bases). This CDR3 region has 15 residues. V was clipped by 0 bases and J by 4 bases, with 14 bases between them. Germline V gene sequence: CDR1 SGHRS, CDR2 YFSETQ. CDR3 protein: CASSLEPGGQYEQYF. The CDR3 DNA reads as TGCGCCAGCAGCTTGGAGCCCGGGGGGCAGTACGAGCAGTACTTC.

This clone was seen only a few times. The chain uses TRBV5-4 and TRBJ2-3, with 7 bases aligning to TRBD2. The junction had 10 bases not matched to a gene; V was cut back by 7 bases and J by 8 bases. CDR3 length: 13 residues. Germline V gene sequence: CDR1 SGHNT, CDR2 YYREEE (reference sequence). As DNA, the CDR3 is TGTGCCAGCGGGGGGGATAGTCGTAGTACGCAGTATTTT. The encoded protein is CASGGDSRSTQYF.

The genes are TRBV27 and TRBJ2-1; 12 bases are a match to TRBD2. Per the germline V gene, CDR1 is MNHEY and CDR2 is SMNVEV (reference sequence). The CDR3 spans 16 residues. J lost 6 bases, V lost 4 bases, and 7 bases had no gene match. The DNA of the CDR3 is TGTGCCAGCAGTTGGACTAGCGGGATGGGCACCAATGAGCAGTTCTTC. This sequence encodes CASSWTSGMGTNEQFF.

V gene TRBV30 combines with J gene TRBJ2-1; D is uncertain. From germline, CDR1 is GTSNPN and CDR2 SVGIG (reference sequence). V lost 3 bases, J lost 1 base, and 13 bases lay in between. There are 15 residues in the CDR3. Here the CDR3 reads CAWRLAGLSYNEQFF. CDR3 nucleotides: TGTGCCTGGAGGTTGGCAGGCCTGTCCTACAATGAGCAGTTCTTC.

The chain links TRBV7-2 to TRBJ2-5, with no clear D. Germline CDR1 SGHTA, CDR2 FQGNSA. The CDR3 sequence is 15 residues long. The V gene lost 3 bases and the J gene lost 6 bases, with 17 bases spanning the gap. The CDR3 sequence is CASSFGELPPQTQYF. The DNA for the CDR3 is TGTGCCAGCAGCTTCGGCGAGTTACCACCCCAGACCCAGTACTTC.

The CDR3 coding sequence is TGTGCCAGCAGCCAGGACAGGGCGGCCTACGAGCAGTACTTC. Its protein product is CASSQDRAAYEQYF. The chain carries TRBV13 and TRBJ2-7; 8 bases fit TRBD1. The germline gives CDR1 PRHDT, CDR2 FYEKMQ (reference sequence). The CDR3 is 14 residues long. The ends lost 5 bases at V and 2 bases at J; junction bases unmatched: 5.

Of note for this clone: One end of the junction is discordant with germline, which a read error may explain. The gene calls are TRBV27 and TRBJ2-2, with D unresolved. The CDR3 extends over 15 amino acids. Germline loops: CDR1 MNHEY, CDR2 SMNVEV (reference sequence). CDR3 protein: CASSLRFHNTGELFF. The CDR3 region has the DNA TGTGCCAGCAGTTTAAGGTTCCACAACACCGGCGAGCTGTTTTTT.

The CDR3 loop is CASNRDRGSQPQHF. CDR3 coding DNA: TGTGCCAGCAACCGGGACAGAGGGAGTCAGCCCCAGCATTTT. The chain is built from TRBV6-1 and TRBJ1-5; 7 bases line up with TRBD1. Trimming at V came to 7 bases and at J to 6 bases, leaving 9 bases not matched to a gene. CDR1 is MNHNS, CDR2 SASEGT, per germline. The CDR3 has 14 amino acids.

The chain is built from TRBV5-1 and TRBJ2-7; D is undetermined. Germline CDR1 reads SGHRS; CDR2 reads YFSETQ. V was cut by 5 bases and J by 3 bases, with 12 bases left in between. The CDR3 runs 13 residues. The CDR3 sequence is CASRSGSFYEQYF. The CDR3 DNA is TGCGCCAGCAGATCTGGTAGCTTCTACGAGCAGTACTTC. Full variable domain (remainder filled in from reference TRBV5-1 and TRBJ2-7): KAGVTQTPRYLIKTRGQQVTLSCSPISGHRSVSWYQQTPGQGLQFLFEYFSETQRNKGNFPGRFSGRQFSNSRSEMNVSTLELGDSALYLCASRSGSFYEQYFGPGTRLTVT.

The CDR3 region has the DNA TGTGCCTGGAGTGCAACAGGGGTGGGTCAGCCCCAGCATTTT. It specifies CAWSATGVGQPQHF. This chain connects TRBV30 to TRBJ1-5, with 7 nucleotides matching TRBD1. Germline CDR1 GTSNPN, CDR2 SVGIG (reference sequence). The CDR3 is 14 residues long. V dropped 1 base and J dropped 6; count of bases not matched to a gene: 6.

Turning to this clone: Other DNA sequences from this sample encode an identical CDR3 as well. The V and J genes are TRBV9 and TRBJ1-3; D gene uncertain. The CDR3 is made up of 13 amino acids. Trimming left V 0 bases short and J 4 bases short, with 5 bases between. CDR1 and CDR2 from the germline V gene are SGDLS and YYNGEE. The DNA for the CDR3 is TGTGCCAGCAGCGTAGGAGGGGGAAACACCATATATTTT. This gives the protein CASSVGGGNTIYF.

CDR3: CASSFPQGGSSYEQYF. In nucleotides, the CDR3 is TGCGCCAGCAGCTTCCCACAGGGAGGGAGCTCCTACGAGCAGTACTTC. This chain joins TRBV5-1 and TRBJ2-7; TRBD2 is a possible D gene (7 bases). The CDR3 contains 16 residues. The V and J ends lost 2 bases and 0 bases respectively, with 15 bases between them. The germline V gene has CDR1 SGHRS and CDR2 YFSETQ.

This chain links TRBV4-2 with TRBJ2-7; 13 bases agree with TRBD2. CDR1 is LGHNA and CDR2 is YNFKEQ in the germline V gene. J was trimmed by 6 bases and V by 5 bases; bases with no gene match: 13. This CDR3 is built from 17 residues. CDR3 amino acids: CASSLKGVGLAGVEQYF. The CDR3, as DNA: TGTGCCAGCAGCTTGAAAGGAGTAGGACTAGCGGGAGTCGAGCAGTACTTC.

This clone has a single count. This chain uses TRBV5-5 with TRBJ2-3; a possible D gene is TRBD2 (5 bases). Trimming removed 4 bases at V and 3 bases at J, with 15 bases between. Per germline, CDR1 SGHKS and CDR2 YYEKEE (reference sequence). This CDR3 is built from 15 residues. Here the CDR3 DNA reads TGTGCCAGCAGCGGCGAGGACTTAACTACAGATACGCAGTATTTT. Protein product: CASSGEDLTTDTQYF.

J is TRBJ2-7 and V is TRBV5-1; 9 bases fit TRBD1. J lost 4 bases, V lost 4 bases, and 6 bases had no gene match. Germline lookup yields CDR1 SGHRS and CDR2 YFSETQ. This CDR3 region has 14 residues. The CDR3 DNA sequence: TGCGCCAGCAGCGAGACAGGGGGTGTTTACGAGCAGTACTTC. Translated: CASSETGGVYEQYF.

This clone was found a few times. The chain uses TRBV4-2 and TRBJ1-2, with 9 bases identical to TRBD1. The CDR3 covers 14 residues. Germline V gene data show CDR1 as LGHNA and CDR2 as YNFKEQ. Unmatched junction bases numbered 6, after V lost 4 bases and J lost 6 bases. CDR3 region: CASSLDRGWHGYTF. The CDR3 DNA reads TGTGCCAGCAGCCTGGACAGGGGCTGGCATGGCTACACCTTC.

This sequence joins TRBV10-3 and TRBJ1-6; D unclear. The CDR3 is made up of 14 amino acids. The V gene's germline CDR1 is ENHRY and CDR2 SYGVKD. V was shortened by 1 base and J by 8 bases, with 9 bases between the two germline ends. In DNA form, the CDR3 reads TGTGCCATCAGTGAGTTTTCTGGGGATTCACCCCTCCACTTT. The encoded protein is CAISEFSGDSPLHF.

This clone was recorded a few times. The chain employs TRBV15 and TRBJ2-7; no firm D call. The germline CDR1 and CDR2 sequences are LNHNV and YYDKDF (reference sequence). The CDR3 length is 11 residues. V was shortened by 1 base and J by 4 bases, with 2 bases between the two germline ends. The CDR3 region is CATSRGYEQYF. CDR3 nucleotides: TGTGCCACCAGCAGAGGGTACGAGCAGTACTTC.

This clone was picked up one time. This chain connects TRBV11-2 to TRBJ2-5; D is unclear. Germline lookup yields CDR1 SGHAT and CDR2 FQNNGV. This CDR3 comprises 9 residues. The DNA of the CDR3 is TGTGAAGGGCAAGAGACCCAGTACTTC. Translating gives CEGQETQYF.

The chain combines TRBV10-1 with TRBJ2-5, with 9 bases that match TRBD1. CDR1 and CDR2 (germline): WNHNN, SYGVQD (reference sequence). CDR3 length: 13 amino acids. Trimming cost V 4 bases and J 7 bases; bases outside gene matches: 4. CDR3 region: CASSGRQGGTQYF. The DNA of the CDR3 is TGCGCCAGCAGTGGAAGACAGGGGGGGACCCAGTACTTC.

The chain links TRBV18 to TRBJ2-7; 8 positions match TRBD2. Looked up from germline, CDR1 is KGHSH and CDR2 is LQKENI. This CDR3 has 16 amino acids. V gave up 0 bases and J gave up 0 bases; unmatched junction bases: 4. The CDR3: CASSPPFGGDSYEQYF. The DNA for the CDR3 is TGTGCCAGCTCACCACCGTTCGGGGGGGACTCCTACGAGCAGTACTTC. Full variable domain (remainder filled in from reference TRBV18 and TRBJ2-7): NAGVMQNPRHLVRRRGQEARLRCSPMKGHSHVYWYRQLPEEGLKFMVYLQKENIIDESGMPKERFSAEFPKEGPSILRIQQVVRGDSAAYFCASSPPFGGDSYEQYFGPGTRLTVT.